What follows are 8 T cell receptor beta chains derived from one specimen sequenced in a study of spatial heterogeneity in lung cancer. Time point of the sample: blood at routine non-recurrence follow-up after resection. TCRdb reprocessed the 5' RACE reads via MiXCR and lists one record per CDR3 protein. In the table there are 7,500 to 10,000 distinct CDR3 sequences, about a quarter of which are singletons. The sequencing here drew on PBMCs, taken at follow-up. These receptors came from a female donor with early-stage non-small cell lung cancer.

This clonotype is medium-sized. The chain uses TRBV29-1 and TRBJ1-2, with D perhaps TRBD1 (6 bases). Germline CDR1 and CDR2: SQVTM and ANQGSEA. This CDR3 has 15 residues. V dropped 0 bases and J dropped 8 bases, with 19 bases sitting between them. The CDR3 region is CSVEDLQRGRGGYTF. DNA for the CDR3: TGCAGCGTTGAAGATCTTCAGCGGGGGCGTGGAGGCTACACCTTC.

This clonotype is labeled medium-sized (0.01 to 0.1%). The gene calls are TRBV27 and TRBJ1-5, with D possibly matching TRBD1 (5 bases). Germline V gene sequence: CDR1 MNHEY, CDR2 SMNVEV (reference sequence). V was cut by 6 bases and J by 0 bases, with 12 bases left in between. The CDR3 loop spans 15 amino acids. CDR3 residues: CASRMGQISNQPQHF. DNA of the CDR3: TGTGCCAGCAGAATGGGGCAGATTAGCAATCAGCCCCAGCATTTT.

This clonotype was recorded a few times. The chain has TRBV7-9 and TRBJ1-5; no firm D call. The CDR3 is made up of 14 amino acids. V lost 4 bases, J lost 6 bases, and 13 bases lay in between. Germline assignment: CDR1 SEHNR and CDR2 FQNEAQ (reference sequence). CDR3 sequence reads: CASSSGGFSQPQHF. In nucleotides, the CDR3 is TGTGCCAGCAGCTCGGGAGGATTTAGTCAGCCCCAGCATTTT.

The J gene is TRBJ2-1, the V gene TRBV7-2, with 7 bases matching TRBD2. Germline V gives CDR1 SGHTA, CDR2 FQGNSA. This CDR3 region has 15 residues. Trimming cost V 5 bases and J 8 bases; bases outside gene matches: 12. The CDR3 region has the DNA TGTGCCAGCAGCCGAAATGGCGGGAGTGGGGATGAGCAGTTCTTC. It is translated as CASSRNGGSGDEQFF.

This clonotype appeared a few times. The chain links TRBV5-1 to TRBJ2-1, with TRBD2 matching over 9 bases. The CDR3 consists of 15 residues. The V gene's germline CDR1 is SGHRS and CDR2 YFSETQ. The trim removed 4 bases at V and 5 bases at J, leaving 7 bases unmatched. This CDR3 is CASSRRLAADNEQFF. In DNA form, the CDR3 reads TGCGCCAGCAGCCGGCGACTAGCGGCCGACAATGAGCAGTTCTTC.

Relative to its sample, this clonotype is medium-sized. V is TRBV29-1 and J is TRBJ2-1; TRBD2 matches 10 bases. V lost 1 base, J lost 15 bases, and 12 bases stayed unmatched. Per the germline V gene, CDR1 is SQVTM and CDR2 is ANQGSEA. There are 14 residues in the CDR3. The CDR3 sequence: CSVEGRGLAVSRFF. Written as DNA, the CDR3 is TGCAGCGTTGAAGGCCGAGGACTAGCGGTGTCCAGGTTCTTC.

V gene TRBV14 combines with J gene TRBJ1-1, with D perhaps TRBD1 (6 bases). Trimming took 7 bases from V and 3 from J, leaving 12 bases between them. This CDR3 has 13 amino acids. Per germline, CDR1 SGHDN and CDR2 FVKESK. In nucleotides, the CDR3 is TGTGCCAGCACTGGGAGGGGGTACACTGAAGCTTTCTTT. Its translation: CASTGRGYTEAFF.

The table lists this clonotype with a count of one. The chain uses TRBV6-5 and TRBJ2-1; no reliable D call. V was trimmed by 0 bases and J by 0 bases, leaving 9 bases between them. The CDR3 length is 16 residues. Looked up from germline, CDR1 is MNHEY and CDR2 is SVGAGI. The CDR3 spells CASSYSGVSSYNEQFF. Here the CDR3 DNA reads TGTGCCAGCAGTTACTCTGGGGTTAGCTCCTACAATGAGCAGTTCTTC.